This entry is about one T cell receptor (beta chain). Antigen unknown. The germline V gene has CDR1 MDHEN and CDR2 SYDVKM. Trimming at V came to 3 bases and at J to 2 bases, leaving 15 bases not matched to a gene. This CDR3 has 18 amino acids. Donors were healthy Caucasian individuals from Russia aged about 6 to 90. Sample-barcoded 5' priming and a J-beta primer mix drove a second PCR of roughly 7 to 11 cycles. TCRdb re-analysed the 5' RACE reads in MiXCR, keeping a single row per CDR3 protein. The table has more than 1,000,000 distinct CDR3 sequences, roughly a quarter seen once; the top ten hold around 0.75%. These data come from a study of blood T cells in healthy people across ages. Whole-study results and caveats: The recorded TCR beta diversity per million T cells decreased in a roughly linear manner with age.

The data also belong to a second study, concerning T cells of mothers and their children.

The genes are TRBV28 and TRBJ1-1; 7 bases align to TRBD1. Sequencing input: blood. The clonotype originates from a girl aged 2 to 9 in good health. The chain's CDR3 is CASSLTGRFFPLNTEAFF. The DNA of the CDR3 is TGTGCCAGCAGTTTGACAGGGAGATTCTTTCCCTTAAACACTGAAGCTTTCTTT.